These 17 T cell receptor beta chains share one sample of origin, sequenced in a study of blood T cell repertoires in COVID-19. The assay was immunoSEQ multiplex PCR, and TCRdb's table has in-frame clones only and misses some. The data show under 65,000 clones, about four fifths seen once. The sequenced material came from peripheral blood. These receptors were collected from a woman in her sixties with acute or convalescent COVID-19.

The J gene is TRBJ1-2, the V gene TRBV3-1 (or the pseudogene TRBV3-2); no reliable D call. The CDR3 sequence is 12 residues long. Trimming cost V 1 base and J 4 bases, with 4 bases left between them. CDR1 and CDR2 (germline): LGHDT, YNNKEL (reference sequence). CDR3 sequence reads: CASSQVSYGYTF. The CDR3 nucleotides are TGTGCCAGCAGCCAAGTCTCCTATGGCTACACCTTC.

The chain is built from TRBV12-3 or TRBV12-4 and TRBJ1-1; D is possibly TRBD1 (6 bases). V was clipped by 6 bases and J by 4 bases, with 12 bases between them. This CDR3 has 13 residues. DNA for the CDR3: TGTGCCAGCAGCCTACAGGGAGCCACTGAAGCTTTCTTT. As protein: CASSLQGATEAFF.

The chain couples TRBV19 to TRBJ1-1; no firm D call. The CDR3 is 12 residues long. The V gene's germline CDR1 is LNHDA and CDR2 SQIVND (reference sequence). The V end lost 3 bases, the J end lost 6 bases, and 8 bases lay between the germline ends. CDR3 sequence reads: CASSIRNAEAFF. In nucleotides, the CDR3 is TGTGCCAGTAGTATCAGAAACGCTGAAGCTTTCTTT.

J is TRBJ1-1 and V is TRBV10-3, with 7 bases lining up with TRBD1. V lost 10 bases and J lost 4; bases outside the gene matches: 3. Germline CDR1 ENHRY, CDR2 SYGVKD. This CDR3 has 11 residues. As DNA, the CDR3 is TGTGCCAATTCAGGGGGCACTGAAGCTTTCTTT. Its translation is CANSGGTEAFF.

This clone was seen a few times. This sequence joins TRBV19 and TRBJ1-5, with 7 bases that match TRBD1. The CDR3 covers 16 residues. V dropped 4 bases and J dropped 7; count of bases not matched to a gene: 13. Germline V gene sequence: CDR1 LNHDA, CDR2 SQIVND (reference sequence). This CDR3 reads CASSTTSGTDSQPQHF. The CDR3 bases are TGTGCCAGTAGTACGACCTCCGGGACAGATTCCCAGCCCCAGCATTTT.

This clone was detected only once. V and J are TRBV5-6 and TRBJ2-1, with TRBD2 identical over 7 bases. Germline V gene lookup returns CDR1 SGHDT and CDR2 YYEEEE. The CDR3 loop spans 13 amino acids. Unmatched junction bases numbered 4, after V lost 3 bases and J lost 7 bases. The CDR3 here is CASSSWEGNEQFF. The CDR3, as DNA: TGTGCCAGCAGCTCCTGGGAGGGGAATGAGCAGTTCTTC.

The chain couples TRBV6-2 or TRBV6-3 to TRBJ2-1; D is perhaps TRBD1 (5 bases). Per the germline V gene, CDR1 is MNHEY and CDR2 is SVGEGT. This CDR3 contains 18 residues. V was trimmed by 6 bases and J by 0 bases, leaving 21 bases between them. The CDR3 region is CASSQIFKQESSYNEQFF. The CDR3 coding sequence is TGTGCCAGCAGCCAAATATTCAAACAGGAGAGCTCCTACAATGAGCAGTTCTTC.

J is TRBJ2-5 and V is TRBV2; 7 nucleotides line up with TRBD1. The end of the DNA is better explained by TRBJ2-7, so the J call may be wrong. The CDR3 totals 15 residues. In germline, CDR1 is SNHLY, CDR2 FYNNEI. Here the CDR3 reads CASSEVDRRAYEQYF. The CDR3 DNA follows: TGTGCCAGCAGTGAAGTGGACAGGCGTGCCTACGAGCAGTACTTC.

This chain links TRBV5-1 with TRBJ2-3, with 8 bases aligning to TRBD2. The germline gives CDR1 SGHRS, CDR2 YFSETQ. This CDR3 comprises 16 residues. Unmatched junction bases numbered 10, after V lost 4 bases and J lost 3 bases. The CDR3 here is CASSLGTRDSTDTQYF. For the CDR3, the DNA is TGCGCCAGCAGCCTCGGGACTAGGGATTCGACAGATACGCAGTATTTT.

The rearrangement uses TRBV18 and TRBJ1-2, with 8 nucleotides matching TRBD1. J was trimmed by 6 bases and V by 6 bases; bases with no gene match: 9. CDR3 length equals 14 residues. CDR1 KGHSH and CDR2 LQKENI come from the germline V gene. The CDR3 DNA sequence: TGTGCCAGCTCCGTCCTGTCGGGACAGGATGGCTACACCTTC. It yields the protein CASSVLSGQDGYTF.

The chain is built from TRBV11-1 and TRBJ1-2; D might be TRBD1 (6 bases). Germline V CDR1 and CDR2: SGHAT, FQDESV (reference sequence). The CDR3 length is 14 residues. With 4 bases removed from V and 6 bases from J, the gap between germline ends came to 15 bases. The CDR3 here is CASSSRDKVHGYTF. The CDR3 nucleotides are TGTGCCAGCAGCTCCCGGGACAAGGTTCATGGCTACACCTTC.

The chain joins TRBV9 to TRBJ1-3, with a weak D call TRBD1 (6 bases). V was trimmed by 3 bases and J by 4 bases, leaving 8 bases between them. Germline V gene data show CDR1 as SGDLS and CDR2 as YYNGEE. The CDR3 is made up of 13 amino acids. Here the CDR3 reads CASSDTGGNTIYF. The CDR3 coding sequence is TGTGCCAGCAGCGATACAGGGGGAAACACCATATATTTT.

Here the CDR3 reads CATASGQGNEQYF. The CDR3 DNA reads as TGTGCCACTGCCTCCGGACAGGGGAACGAGCAGTACTTC. V and J are TRBV19 and TRBJ2-7; 9 bases map to TRBD1. Per germline, CDR1 LNHDA and CDR2 SQIVND (reference sequence). This CDR3 has 13 residues. The ends lost 10 bases at V and 5 bases at J; junction bases unmatched: 9.

V and J are TRBV5-4 and TRBJ2-7; 7 bases are shared with TRBD2. After removal of 0 bases from V and 0 bases from J, the junction contained 9 bases not matched to a gene. The CDR3 length is 17 residues. Germline V gene sequence: CDR1 SGHNT, CDR2 YYREEE (reference sequence). CDR3: CASSLASVGGSSYEQYF. In nucleotides, the CDR3 is TGTGCCAGCAGCTTGGCATCGGTGGGAGGGAGCTCCTACGAGCAGTACTTC.

The chain employs TRBV7-9 and TRBJ1-1, with a tentative D call TRBD1 (5 bases). Germline CDR1 and CDR2: SEHNR and FQNEAQ (reference sequence). Between the trimmed V and J ends, which lost 1 base and 7 bases, there was a span of 10 bases. There are 13 residues in the CDR3. The CDR3 sequence is CASSLGGGNEAFF. The DNA of the CDR3 is TGTGCCAGCAGCTTAGGGGGCGGGAATGAAGCTTTCTTT. Full variable domain (outside the CDR3, taken from reference TRBV7-9 and TRBJ1-1): DTGVSQNPRHKITKRGQNVTFRCDPISEHNRLYWYRQTLGQGPEFLTYFQNEAQLEKSRLLSDRFSAERPKGSFSTLEIQRTEQGDSAMYLCASSLGGGNEAFFGQGTRLTVV.

The V and J genes are TRBV2 and TRBJ1-2; TRBD1 might be the D (5 bases). The CDR3 is 17 amino acids. V lost 9 bases, J lost 2 bases, and 25 bases lay in between. Germline-derived CDR1 and CDR2 are SNHLY and FYNNEI. DNA for the CDR3: TGTGCCAGAGGACCAATCCCCGGGCGGGGCAGGAACTATGGCTACACCTTC. Amino acids: CARGPIPGRGRNYGYTF.

CDR3 residues: CASSSQQGALYGYTF. Written as DNA, the CDR3 is TGTGCCAGCAGCTCACAACAGGGGGCTTTATATGGCTACACCTTC. The chain has TRBV3-1 (or the pseudogene TRBV3-2) and TRBJ1-2; 9 nucleotides align to TRBD1. Germline V gene sequence: CDR1 LGHDT, CDR2 YNNKEL (reference sequence). The CDR3 totals 15 residues. Losses at the gene ends were 5 bases for V and 5 bases for J; bases not matched to a gene: 9.